The T cell receptor beta chain under discussion was sequenced for a study of blood T cell repertoires in COVID-19. On the study more broadly: Sources were T cells, B-cell-depleted T cells, or PBMCs; the material itself was cDNA or gDNA.

TCRdb's table, derived via immunoSEQ multiplex PCR, lists solely in-frame clones and lacks some. Among approximately 300,000 clones listed, more than 75% were seen once. Between the trimmed V and J ends, which lost 3 bases and 4 bases, there was a span of 24 bases. The length of the CDR3 is 18 residues. In germline, CDR1 is SGHAT, CDR2 FQNNGV. The receptor was derived from a man aged 55-75 years who had recovered from COVID-19. The specimen was PBMCs or T cells enriched from blood (not recorded which). The V gene is TRBV11-2, the J gene TRBJ2-5, with D possibly being TRBD1 (6 bases). CDR3 sequence: CASSFPPTSGAPRETQYF. The CDR3 DNA follows: TGTGCCAGCAGCTTCCCCCCGACTTCAGGGGCCCCAAGAGAGACCCAGTACTTC.